This TCR beta chain appears in the sequencing data of a study of breast tumors, draining lymph nodes, adjacent tissues. Samples came from axillary lymph nodes draining the breast cancer. Regarding the study as a whole: Tumor TCR diversity was below lymph nodes but above nontumor tissue. Compared with basal-like, luminal-like tumors shared significantly more repertoire with nontumor tissue. That most tumor T cells come from lymph nodes remained unproven. The data were judged consistent with most tumor T cells coming from lymph node and expanding in tumor.

Each CDR3 protein gets one entry after TCRdb re-called the multiplex PCR reads with MiXCR. The sample has tens of thousands of distinct CDR3 sequences, more than 25% seen once; the top ten hold 8.1%. This CDR3 has 13 amino acids. CDR1 is DFQATT, CDR2 SNEGSKA, per germline (reference sequence). V lost 4 bases and J 2 bases, leaving 12 bases between the germline ends. The sample holds many counts of this clonotype. Its matching antigen is unknown. The sequencing sample was made of axillary lymph node tissue. This TCR derives from a female donor with breast cancer. Some clones in this sample may be carry-over from other donors' samples. The rearrangement joins TRBV20-1 to TRBJ2-7; tentative D call: TRBD1 (6 bases). CDR3: CSANRDTAYEQYF. In DNA form, the CDR3 reads TGCAGTGCTAATCGGGACACTGCCTACGAGCAGTACTTC.